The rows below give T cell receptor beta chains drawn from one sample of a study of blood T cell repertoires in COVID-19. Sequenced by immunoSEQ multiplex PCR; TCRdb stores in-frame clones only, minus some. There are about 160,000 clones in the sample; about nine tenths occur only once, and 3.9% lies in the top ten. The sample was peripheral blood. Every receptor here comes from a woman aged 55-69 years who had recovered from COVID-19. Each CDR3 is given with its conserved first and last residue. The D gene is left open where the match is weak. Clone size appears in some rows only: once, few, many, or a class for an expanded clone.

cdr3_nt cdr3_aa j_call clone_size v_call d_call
TGTGCCAGCAGCTTGGAGGGGCGGGGGGGCGTAGATACGCAGTATTTT CASSLEGRGGVDTQYF TRBJ2-3 . TRBV5-6 TRBD2
TGTGCCAGCGGGAGGACAGGGGGGGACGCGAACACCGGGGAGCTGTTTTTT CASGRTGGDANTGELFF TRBJ2-2 . TRBV6-4 TRBD1
TGTGCCAGCAGCCAAGTTGGGCGTAATTCACCCCTCCACTTT CASSQVGRNSPLHF TRBJ1-6 . TRBV3-1/TRBV3-2 .
TGTGCCAGCAGTGAAAGGGCGGGGGGGCCCCCCGGGGAGCTGTTTTTT CASSERAGGPPGELFF TRBJ2-2 . TRBV2 TRBD2
TGTGCCACCAGTGAGCCCAGGGGTGGCGGAGAGACCCAGTACTTC CATSEPRGGGETQYF TRBJ2-5 . TRBV24-1 .
TGTGCCAGCAGCCCAGACCAGGGGCCGGACACAGATACGCAGTATTTT CASSPDQGPDTDTQYF TRBJ2-3 . TRBV3-1/TRBV3-2 .
TGTGCCAGTAGTACGCTTGGGACAGATCAAGAGACCCAGTACTTC CASSTLGTDQETQYF TRBJ2-5 few TRBV19 TRBD1
TGTGCCAGCAGCTTGGAAAGGGGGGGAAACACCATATATTTT CASSLERGGNTIYF TRBJ1-3 . TRBV5-8 .
TGTGCCAGCTCAACGGACAGGGCTGAAGCTTTCTTT CASSTDRAEAFF TRBJ1-1 . TRBV18 TRBD1
TGTGCCAGCAGCGTAGACCAGGGTTACAATCAGCCCCAGCATTTT CASSVDQGYNQPQHF TRBJ1-5 . TRBV7-9 .
TGCGCCAGCAGCCCCCCCGGGACAGGGGACACCGGGGAGCTGTTTTTT CASSPPGTGDTGELFF TRBJ2-2 . TRBV4-1 TRBD1
TGTGCCAGCAGCCCCTATTCCGGGACAGCCTCCTACGAGCAGTACTTC CASSPYSGTASYEQYF TRBJ2-7 few TRBV7-8 TRBD1
TGTGCCAGCAGGGCTACCGGACAGGGGGGGAGCTCCTATAATTCACCCCTCCACTTT CASRATGQGGSSYNSPLHF TRBJ1-6 . TRBV7-6 TRBD1
TGTGCCAGCTCCAAGTGGACATTTGGCCAAGAGACCCAGTACTTC CASSKWTFGQETQYF TRBJ2-5 . TRBV27 .
TGTGCCAGCAGCTCCTGGACAGGGGACATTGATACGCAGTATTTT CASSSWTGDIDTQYF TRBJ2-3 . TRBV7-2 TRBD1
TGTGCCAGCAGCTTGGGGACTAGACCCTACGAGCAGTACTTC CASSLGTRPYEQYF TRBJ2-7 . TRBV5-4 TRBD2
TGTGCCAGCAGGGGTGCAGGGTGGAGTGGCTACACCTTC CASRGAGWSGYTF TRBJ1-2 . TRBV28 .
TGTGCCACCAGTGATGCGGTCTCAGTGACAGATACGCAGTATTTT CATSDAVSVTDTQYF TRBJ2-3 . TRBV24-1 .
TGCAGCACAACTAGCGGGGGTCAAGAGACCCAGTACTTC CSTTSGGQETQYF TRBJ2-5 . TRBV29-1 TRBD2
TGTGCCAGCGAAGGGGGGGCAAGCTACGAGCAGTACTTC CASEGGASYEQYF TRBJ2-7 . TRBV3-1/TRBV3-2 .